The sequence of this T cell receptor (beta chain) was determined in a study of cytomegalovirus exposure and HLA in healthy donors. Sequenced by immunoSEQ multiplex PCR; TCRdb stores in-frame clones only, minus some. The table records some 170,000 clones, around 82% of them present only once. Sequenced sample: PBMCs. The receptor was isolated from a young man in good health and CMV-seropositive.

This CDR3 is CASRGEGGRWEGFF. The CDR3 nucleotides are TGCGCCAGCAGGGGGGAGGGCGGCCGGTGGGAGGGTTTCTTT. The V and J genes are TRBV10-2 and TRBJ1-1; TRBD1 is a possible D gene (5 bases). The germline CDR1 and CDR2 sequences are WSHSY and SAAADI. Between the trimmed V and J ends, which lost 6 bases and 13 bases, there was a span of 24 bases. The CDR3 consists of 14 residues.